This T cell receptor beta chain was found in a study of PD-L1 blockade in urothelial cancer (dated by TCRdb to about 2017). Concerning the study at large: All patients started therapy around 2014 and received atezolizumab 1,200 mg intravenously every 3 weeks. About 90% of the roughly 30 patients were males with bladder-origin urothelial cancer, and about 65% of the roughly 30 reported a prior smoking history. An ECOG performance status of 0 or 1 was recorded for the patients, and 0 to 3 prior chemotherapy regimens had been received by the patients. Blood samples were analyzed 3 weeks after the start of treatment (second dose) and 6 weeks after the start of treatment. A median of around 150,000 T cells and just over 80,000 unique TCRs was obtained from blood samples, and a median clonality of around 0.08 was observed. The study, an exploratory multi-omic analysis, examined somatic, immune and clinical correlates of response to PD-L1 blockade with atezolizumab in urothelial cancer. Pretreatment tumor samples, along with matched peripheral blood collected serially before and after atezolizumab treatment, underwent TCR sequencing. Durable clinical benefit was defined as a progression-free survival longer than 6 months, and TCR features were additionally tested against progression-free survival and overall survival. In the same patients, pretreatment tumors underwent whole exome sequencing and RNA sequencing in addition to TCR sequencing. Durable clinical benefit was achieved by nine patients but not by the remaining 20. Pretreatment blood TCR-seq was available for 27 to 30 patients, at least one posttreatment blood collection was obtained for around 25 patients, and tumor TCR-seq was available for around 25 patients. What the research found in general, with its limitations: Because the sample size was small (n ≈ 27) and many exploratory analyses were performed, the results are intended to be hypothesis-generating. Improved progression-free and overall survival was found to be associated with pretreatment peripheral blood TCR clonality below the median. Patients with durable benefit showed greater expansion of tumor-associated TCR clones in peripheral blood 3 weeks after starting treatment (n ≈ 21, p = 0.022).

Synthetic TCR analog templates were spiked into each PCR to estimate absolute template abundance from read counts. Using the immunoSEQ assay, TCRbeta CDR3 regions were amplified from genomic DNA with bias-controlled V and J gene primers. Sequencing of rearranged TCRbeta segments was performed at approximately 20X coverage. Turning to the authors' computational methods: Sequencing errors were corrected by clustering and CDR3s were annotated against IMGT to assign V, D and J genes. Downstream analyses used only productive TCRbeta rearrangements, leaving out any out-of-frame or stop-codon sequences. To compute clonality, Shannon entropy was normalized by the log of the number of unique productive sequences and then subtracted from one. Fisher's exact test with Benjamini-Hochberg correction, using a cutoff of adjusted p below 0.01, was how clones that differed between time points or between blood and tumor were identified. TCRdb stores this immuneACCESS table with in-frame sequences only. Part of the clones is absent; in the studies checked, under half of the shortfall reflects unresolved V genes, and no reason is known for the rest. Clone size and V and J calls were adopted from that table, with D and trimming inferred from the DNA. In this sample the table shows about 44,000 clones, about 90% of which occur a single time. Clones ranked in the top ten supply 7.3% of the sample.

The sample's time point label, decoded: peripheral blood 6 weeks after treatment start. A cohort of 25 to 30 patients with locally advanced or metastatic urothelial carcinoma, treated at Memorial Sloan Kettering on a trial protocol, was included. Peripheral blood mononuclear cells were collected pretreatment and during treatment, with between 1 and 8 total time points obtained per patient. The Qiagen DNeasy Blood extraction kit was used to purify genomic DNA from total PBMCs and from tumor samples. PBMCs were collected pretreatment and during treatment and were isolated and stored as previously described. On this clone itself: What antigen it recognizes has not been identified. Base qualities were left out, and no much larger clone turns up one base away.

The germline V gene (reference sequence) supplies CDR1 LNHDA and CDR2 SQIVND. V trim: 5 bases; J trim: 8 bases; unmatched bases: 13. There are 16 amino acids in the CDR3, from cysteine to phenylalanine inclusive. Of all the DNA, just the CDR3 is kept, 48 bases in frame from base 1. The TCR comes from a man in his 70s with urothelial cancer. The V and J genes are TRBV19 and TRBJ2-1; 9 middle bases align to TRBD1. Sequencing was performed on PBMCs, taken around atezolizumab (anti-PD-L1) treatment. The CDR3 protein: CASSPYPGTGQDEQFF. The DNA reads TGTGCCAGTAGTCCCTATCCCGGGACAGGGCAGGATGAGCAGTTCTTC.